Here is one T cell receptor beta chain with its context. Its antigen target is currently unknown. Nothing much larger sits one base from this clone, and base qualities are not available. The time point label for this specimen denotes: after neoadjuvant nivolumab, at surgical resection. None of the patients had received prior systemic or radiation treatment, and all were newly diagnosed with stage II-IVA oral cavity squamous cell carcinoma. The cohort was composed of patients with HPV-negative, locally advanced oral cavity squamous cell carcinoma. Peripheral blood mononuclear cells were analyzed directly, without maintenance or expansion in culture. The samples were obtained from a longitudinal correlative study of a single-arm phase II trial testing neoadjuvant nivolumab in oral cavity squamous cell carcinoma. Genomic DNA-based TCRbeta sequencing was performed on subject-matched pre- and post-treatment PBMCs and tumors from three responders and three non-responders. Peripheral blood mononuclear cells were drawn once before nivolumab treatment and a second time after treatment, when surgery took place. The Maxwell RSC DNA from Cells kit was used to extract genomic DNA from PBMCs.

This entry is derived from a study of neoadjuvant anti-PD-1 for oral cavity cancer (dated by TCRdb to the early 2020s). Study-level background: Three to four biweekly doses of nivolumab at 3 mg/kg were mostly administered to patients before curative-intent surgical resection. Under RECIST 1.1, patients with complete response, partial response or stable disease were classed as responders, and patients with progression were classed as non-responders. A fourth nivolumab dose was given around day 43 to patients without progression, and definitive surgical resection was performed in those patients on days 50-56. The parent correlative cohort included some twelve patients, with an approximately 30% response rate. Overall study results and their limits: Higher pretreatment blood Treg/Th17 ratios correlated with both higher pretreatment blood TCRbeta clonality and lower post-treatment tumor TCRbeta clonality. Within PBMCs, T cell clonality (Gini index) was significantly higher in non-responders than responders after neoadjuvant nivolumab. The TCR analyses had only a few patients in each response group, and the authors called for validation in larger cohorts.

PBMC libraries used mostly about 0.5 ug of input genomic DNA for deep sequencing, with six replicates per sample. Following the manufacturer's instructions, the team built TCRbeta libraries using the immunoSEQ hsTCRbeta kit. An Illumina NovaSeq 6000 S4 flow cell was used to sequence the final libraries, which had first been combined to 3 nM. The authors' analysis ran thus. The immunoSEQ Analyzer handled quality control and preprocessing of the raw data. The analysis was limited to productive rearrangements, and each clonotype was defined by a unique CDR3 amino acid sequence. Repertoire clonality was estimated as the Gini-Simpson index, which was computed with the R package tcR. Student's t test was used to compare Gini indices, and Pearson correlation was used to assess associations with tumor size change. Entries here come from immuneACCESS through TCRdb and include only in-frame sequences with V and J called. Some clones fail to appear in such tables; in the studies checked, an unresolved V gene covers under half of the shortfall, and the cause of the remainder is unknown. The DNA was the basis for D and trimming; V, J and clone size are from that table. Present in this sample are some 14,000 clones, 75% of which were seen just once. The ten largest account for 2.2% of the sample.

The CDR3 holds 13 amino acids from the cysteine to the phenylalanine. Here the CDR3 DNA is all that survives: 39 bases in frame from base 1. The germline V gene (reference sequence) sets CDR1 to GTSNPN and CDR2 to SVGIG. Deletion took 3 bases off V and 0 bases off J, with a span of 6 bases between the germline ends. This TCR was recovered from a person between 40 and 85 years old with oral cavity squamous cell carcinoma. This chain joins TRBV30 to TRBJ1-5; the D gene lacks a confident call. This material consisted of PBMCs, taken after nivolumab (anti-PD-1) treatment. At the DNA level, the sequence is TGTGCCTGGAGCCGAAATAGCAATCAGCCCCAGCATTTT. Its translation is CAWSRNSNQPQHF. Reference TRBV30 and TRBJ1-5 genes cover what lies past the CDR3, so the full variable domain is SQTIHQWPATLVQPVGSPLSLECTVEGTSNPNLYWYRQAAGRGLQLLFYSVGIGQISSEVPQNLSASRPQDRQFILSSKKLLLSDSGFYLCAWSRNSNQPQHFGDGTRLSIL.